These T cell receptor beta chains were read from a single sample in a study of blood T cell repertoires in COVID-19. Libraries were prepared by immunoSEQ multiplex PCR; TCRdb keeps only in-frame clonotypes and omits some of them. This table holds almost 350,000 clones, about 90% found once. Sequencing input: PBMCs or T cells enriched from blood (not recorded which). These receptors came from a woman in her thirties who had been exposed to COVID-19. The CDR3 runs from the conserved cysteine through the conserved F or W. A D gene is named only where the DNA matches it firmly. Expanded clones are given a class, and other clones once, few, many or no size at all.

v_call	cdr3_length	clone_size	d_call	j_call	cdr3_nt	cdr3_aa
TRBV2	17	once	TRBD2	TRBJ2-7	TGTGCCAGCAGTGAAGGATCCAGCGGGGATGCCGCCTACGAGCAGTACTTC	CASSEGSSGDAAYEQYF
TRBV12-3/TRBV12-4	12	once	-	TRBJ1-6	TGTGCCAGCGGACCTACGACAGTCCCCCTCCACTTT	CASGPTTVPLHF
TRBV13	19	-	TRBD2	TRBJ2-3	TGTGCCAGCAGCTTATACATCCGGACTAGCGGGAGAAGTACAGATACGCAGTATTTT	CASSLYIRTSGRSTDTQYF
TRBV2	17	-	TRBD1	TRBJ1-2	TGTGCCAGCAGTGCCGCGTTTGGGGCAGGGGGATGGTATGGCTACACCTTC	CASSAAFGAGGWYGYTF
TRBV5-1	14	once	-	TRBJ1-5	TGCGCCAGCAGCCCTGGACAAAAAAATCAGCCCCAGCATTTT	CASSPGQKNQPQHF
TRBV28	14	-	-	TRBJ2-3	TGTGCCAGCAGTTTAAGGCGGCTAGGAGCCACGCAGTATTTT	CASSLRRLGATQYF
TRBV28	14	-	-	TRBJ2-2	TGTGCCAGCACCTTCCGAGGGCCGGCGGGGGAGCTGTTTTTT	CASTFRGPAGELFF
TRBV5-6	15	-	-	TRBJ1-3	TGTGCCAGCAGCCCTCCGGGACAACCGGAGGACACCATATATTTT	CASSPPGQPEDTIYF
TRBV6-5	16	-	TRBD1	TRBJ1-4	TGTGCCAGCAGTTACTCGCCAGCCAGGGGGGTAGAAAAACTGTTTTTT	CASSYSPARGVEKLFF
TRBV27	17	-	TRBD1	TRBJ1-5	TGTGCCAGCAGCGGGATTGGGACAGGGGAGTTCAATCAGCCCCAGCATTTT	CASSGIGTGEFNQPQHF
TRBV19	16	-	TRBD2	TRBJ2-2	TGTGCCAGTAGTATTCTAGCGGGAGCTAACACCGGGGAGCTGTTTTTT	CASSILAGANTGELFF
TRBV7-3	15	-	-	TRBJ2-1	TGTGCCAGCAGCCCCCTAATTAGCCCCTACAATGAGCAGTTCTTC	CASSPLISPYNEQFF
TRBV18	14	-	-	TRBJ1-4	TGTGCCAGCTCCCCGGGCGGGGGAAGGGAAAAACTGTTTTTT	CASSPGGGREKLFF
TRBV7-8	16	-	TRBD2	TRBJ2-1	TGTGCCAGCAGAAATCGACTAGCGGGAGGAGGGTATGAGCAGTTCTTC	CASRNRLAGGGYEQFF
TRBV10-3	15	once	TRBD2	TRBJ2-3	TGTGCCATCAGTGCGGGGACTAGCGAGACAGATACGCAGTATTTT	CAISAGTSETDTQYF
TRBV7-3	17	-	TRBD2	TRBJ2-1	TGTGCCAGCAGCTCCCCCATAGCGGGCAAGCGTGGTGATGAGCAGTTCTTC	CASSSPIAGKRGDEQFF
TRBV12-3/TRBV12-4	12	-	-	TRBJ1-2	TGTGCCAGCAGTTTAGGGAGTTCTGGCTACACCTTC	CASSLGSSGYTF
TRBV9	15	-	TRBD2	TRBJ2-2	TGTGCCAGCAGCGTAGATGGGCGGGAGACCGGGGAGCTGTTTTTT	CASSVDGRETGELFF
TRBV19	15	-	TRBD2	TRBJ2-2	TGTGCCAGTAGTACCTCGGGACTAGCAACCGGGGAGCTGTTTTTT	CASSTSGLATGELFF
TRBV5-6	11	once	-	TRBJ2-7	TGTGCCAGCAGCTCCACCTACGAGCAGTACTTC	CASSSTYEQYF
TRBV28	10	-	-	TRBJ1-2	TGTGCCAGCAGTTTTCGGGGCTACACCTTC	CASSFRGYTF
TRBV2	12	-	TRBD1	TRBJ1-4	TGTGCCAGCAAGGGGGCGGACGAAAAACTGTTTTTT	CASKGADEKLFF
TRBV5-1	16	-	TRBD1	TRBJ1-5	TGCGCCAGCAGCTTTGACCATGACAGGGGGGCTCAGCCCCAGCATTTT	CASSFDHDRGAQPQHF
TRBV19	14	-	-	TRBJ1-2	TGTGCCAGCACCAGACAGATAGCTAACTATGGCTACACCTTC	CASTRQIANYGYTF
TRBV7-6	15	-	-	TRBJ2-3	TGTGCCAGCGGGGGGATCTCAACGGGCACAGATACGCAGTATTTT	CASGGISTGTDTQYF
TRBV5-5	16	-	TRBD1	TRBJ1-6	TGTGCCAGCAGCTCCGGGACAGGGGCTTCTAATTCACCCCTCCACTTT	CASSSGTGASNSPLHF
TRBV5-6	14	-	-	TRBJ1-4	TGTGCCAGCAGCCCTCCAGGGTCCTTGGTCGAACTGTTTTTT	CASSPPGSLVELFF
TRBV27	15	-	-	TRBJ1-3	TGTGCCAGCAGCCCTTTTAGTCTTTCTGGAAACACCATATATTTT	CASSPFSLSGNTIYF
TRBV19	13	once	-	TRBJ1-1	TGTGCCAGTAGGGCAGGGCCGAACACTGAAGCTTTCTTT	CASRAGPNTEAFF
TRBV28	16	-	TRBD1	TRBJ2-5	TGTGCCAGCAGTCCTTCGGGACAGTCACGGTGGGAGACCCAGTACTTC	CASSPSGQSRWETQYF
TRBV7-2	13	-	TRBD1	TRBJ1-5	TGTGCCAGCAGCTTAGACCTTACAGGGGGCCAGCATTTT	CASSLDLTGGQHF